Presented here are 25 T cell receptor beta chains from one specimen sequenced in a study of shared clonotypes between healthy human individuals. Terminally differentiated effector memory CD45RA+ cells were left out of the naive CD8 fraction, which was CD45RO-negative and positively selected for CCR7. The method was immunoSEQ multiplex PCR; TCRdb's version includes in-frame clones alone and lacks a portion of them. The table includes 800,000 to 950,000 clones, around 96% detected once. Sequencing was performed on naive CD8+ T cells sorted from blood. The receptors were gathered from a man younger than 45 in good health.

CDR3 coding DNA: TGCGCCAGCAGCCATTTCCCGGGACAGGGAGAGGACTATGGCTACACCTTC. Translation: CASSHFPGQGEDYGYTF. The chain uses TRBV4-1 and TRBJ1-2, with 9 nucleotides matching TRBD1. Trimming at V came to 3 bases and at J to 3 bases, leaving 11 bases not matched to a gene. Looked up from germline, CDR1 is MGHRA and CDR2 is YSYEKL. This CDR3 contains 17 residues.

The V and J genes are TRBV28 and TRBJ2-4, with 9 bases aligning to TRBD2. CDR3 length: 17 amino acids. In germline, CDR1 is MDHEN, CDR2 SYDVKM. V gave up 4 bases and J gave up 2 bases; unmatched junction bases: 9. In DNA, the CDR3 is TGTGCCAGCAGTTGGAGTGAGCGGGAGGCGACCAAAAACATTCAGTACTTC. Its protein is CASSWSEREATKNIQYF.

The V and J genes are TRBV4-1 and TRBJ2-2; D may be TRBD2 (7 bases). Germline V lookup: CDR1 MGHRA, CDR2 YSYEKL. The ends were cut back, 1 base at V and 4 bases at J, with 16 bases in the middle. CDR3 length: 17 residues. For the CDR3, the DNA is TGCGCCAGCAGCCAAGTATCCGGGGGGCGCATCACCGGGGAGCTGTTTTTT. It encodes CASSQVSGGRITGELFF.

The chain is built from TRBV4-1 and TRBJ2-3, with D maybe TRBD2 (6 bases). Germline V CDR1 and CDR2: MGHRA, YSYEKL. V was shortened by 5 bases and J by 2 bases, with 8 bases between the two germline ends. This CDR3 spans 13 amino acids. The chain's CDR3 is CASSGGITDTQYF. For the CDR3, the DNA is TGCGCCAGCAGCGGCGGGATCACAGATACGCAGTATTTT.

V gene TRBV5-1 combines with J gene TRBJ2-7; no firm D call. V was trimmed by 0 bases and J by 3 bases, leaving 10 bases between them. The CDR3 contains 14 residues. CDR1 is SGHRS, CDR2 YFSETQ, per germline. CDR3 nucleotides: TGCGCCAGCAGCTTGGTGGACCGCATCTACGAGCAGTACTTC. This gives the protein CASSLVDRIYEQYF.

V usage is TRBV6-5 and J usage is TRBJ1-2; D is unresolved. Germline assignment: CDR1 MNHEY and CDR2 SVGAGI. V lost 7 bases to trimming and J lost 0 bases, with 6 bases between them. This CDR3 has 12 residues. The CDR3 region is CASIDTNYGYTF. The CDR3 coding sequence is TGTGCCAGCATCGACACTAACTATGGCTACACCTTC.

CDR3 region: CATSRDLGLANEQFF. CDR3 coding DNA: TGTGCCACCAGCAGAGATTTGGGACTAGCTAATGAGCAGTTCTTC. The rearrangement links TRBV15 to TRBJ2-1; 9 nucleotides line up with TRBD2. CDR1 and CDR2 (germline): LNHNV, YYDKDF (reference sequence). The CDR3 covers 15 residues. V gave up 0 bases and J gave up 7 bases; unmatched junction bases: 4.

CDR3 sequence reads: CASSHKFETSGSTDTQYF. As DNA, the CDR3 is TGTGCCAGCAGCCATAAGTTCGAGACTAGCGGGTCCACAGATACGCAGTATTTT. The V gene is TRBV4-2, the J gene TRBJ2-3; TRBD2 agrees at 10 bases. Looked up from germline, CDR1 is LGHNA and CDR2 is YNFKEQ. V lost 3 bases to trimming and J lost 2 bases; unmatched junction nucleotides: 11. This CDR3 contains 18 residues.

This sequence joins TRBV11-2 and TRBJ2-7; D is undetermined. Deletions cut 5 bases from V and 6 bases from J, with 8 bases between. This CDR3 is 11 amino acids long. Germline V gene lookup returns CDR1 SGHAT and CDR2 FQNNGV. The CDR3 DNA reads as TGTGCCAGCAGCCTAGTGGTCGAGCAGTACTTC. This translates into CASSLVVEQYF.

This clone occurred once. CDR3 loop: CASSSTKRPKTVGYTF. CDR3 in DNA: TGTGCCAGCAGCTCAACAAAGCGTCCGAAAACCGTAGGCTACACCTTC. The chain combines TRBV14 with TRBJ1-2; D gene unclear. The CDR3 length is 16 residues. The ends were cut back, 5 bases at V and 8 bases at J, with 24 bases in the middle. The germline gives CDR1 SGHDN, CDR2 FVKESK.

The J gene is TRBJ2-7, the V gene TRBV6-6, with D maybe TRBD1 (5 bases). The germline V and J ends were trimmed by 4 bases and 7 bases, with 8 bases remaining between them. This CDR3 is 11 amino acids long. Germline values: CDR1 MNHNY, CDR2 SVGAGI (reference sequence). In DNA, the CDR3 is TGTGCCAGCAGTTCAGGGATTGAGCAGTACTTC. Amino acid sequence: CASSSGIEQYF.

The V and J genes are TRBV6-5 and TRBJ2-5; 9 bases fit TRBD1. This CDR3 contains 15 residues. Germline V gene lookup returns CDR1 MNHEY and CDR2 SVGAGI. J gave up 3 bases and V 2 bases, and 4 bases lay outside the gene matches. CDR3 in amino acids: CASSYLDRGEETQYF. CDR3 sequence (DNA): TGTGCCAGCAGTTACCTGGACAGGGGCGAAGAGACCCAGTACTTC.

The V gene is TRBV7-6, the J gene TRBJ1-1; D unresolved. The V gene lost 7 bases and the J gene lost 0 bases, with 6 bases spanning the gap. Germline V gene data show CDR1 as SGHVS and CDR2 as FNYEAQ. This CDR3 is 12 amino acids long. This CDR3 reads CASKSLNTEAFF. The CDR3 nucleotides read TGTGCCAGCAAATCCCTGAACACTGAAGCTTTCTTT.

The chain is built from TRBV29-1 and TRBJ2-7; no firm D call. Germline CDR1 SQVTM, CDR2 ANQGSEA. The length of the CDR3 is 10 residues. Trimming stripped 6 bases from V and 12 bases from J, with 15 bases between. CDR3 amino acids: CSVLADSWYF. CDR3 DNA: TGCAGCGTCCTGGCGGATTCGTGGTACTTC.

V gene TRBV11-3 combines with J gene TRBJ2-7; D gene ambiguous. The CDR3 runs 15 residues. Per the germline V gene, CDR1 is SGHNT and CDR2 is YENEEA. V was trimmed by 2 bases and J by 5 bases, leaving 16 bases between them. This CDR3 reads CASSLPLTYCNEQYF. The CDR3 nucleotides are TGTGCCAGCAGCTTACCTTTGACTTACTGTAACGAGCAGTACTTC.

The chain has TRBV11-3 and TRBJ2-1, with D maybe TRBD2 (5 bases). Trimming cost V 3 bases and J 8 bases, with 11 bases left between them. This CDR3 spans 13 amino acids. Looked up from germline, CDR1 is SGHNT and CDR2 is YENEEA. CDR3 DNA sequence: TGTGCCAGCAGCTTCGGGAATTTAGATGAGCAGTTCTTC. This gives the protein CASSFGNLDEQFF.

CDR3 residues: CASSWALNFPQPEKLFF. The DNA for the CDR3 is TGTGCCAGCAGCTGGGCCCTTAACTTCCCCCAGCCGGAAAAACTGTTTTTT. The chain combines TRBV5-5 with TRBJ1-4; D unclear. Trimming cost V 3 bases and J 8 bases, with 23 bases left between them. CDR3 length: 17 amino acids. The germline CDR1 and CDR2 sequences are SGHKS and YYEKEE (reference sequence).

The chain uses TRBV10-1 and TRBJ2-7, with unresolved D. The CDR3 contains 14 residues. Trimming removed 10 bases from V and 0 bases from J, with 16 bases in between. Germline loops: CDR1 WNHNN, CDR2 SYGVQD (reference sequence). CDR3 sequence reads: CATDTDGNSYEQYF. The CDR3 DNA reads TGCGCCACCGACACAGACGGTAACTCCTACGAGCAGTACTTC.

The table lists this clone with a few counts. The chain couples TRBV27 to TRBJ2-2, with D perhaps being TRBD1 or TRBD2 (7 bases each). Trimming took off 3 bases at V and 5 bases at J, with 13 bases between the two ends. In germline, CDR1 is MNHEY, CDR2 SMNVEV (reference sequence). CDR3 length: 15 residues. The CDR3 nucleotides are TGTGCCAGCAGTTTTAACAGGGGAGGGACCGGGGAGCTGTTTTTT. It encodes CASSFNRGGTGELFF.

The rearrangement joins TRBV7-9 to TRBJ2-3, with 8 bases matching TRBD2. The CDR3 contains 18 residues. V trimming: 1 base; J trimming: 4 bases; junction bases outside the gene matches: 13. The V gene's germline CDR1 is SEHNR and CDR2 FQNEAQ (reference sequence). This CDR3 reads CASSLESGRGWSADTQYF. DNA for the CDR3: TGTGCCAGCAGCTTAGAATCCGGGAGGGGCTGGTCGGCAGATACGCAGTATTTT.

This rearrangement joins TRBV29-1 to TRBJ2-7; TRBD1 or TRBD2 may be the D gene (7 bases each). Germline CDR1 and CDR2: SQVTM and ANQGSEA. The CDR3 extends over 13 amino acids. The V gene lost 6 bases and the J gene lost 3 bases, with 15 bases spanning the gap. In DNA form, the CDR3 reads TGCAGCGTCCAAGACAGGGACTACTACGAGCAGTACTTC. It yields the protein CSVQDRDYYEQYF.

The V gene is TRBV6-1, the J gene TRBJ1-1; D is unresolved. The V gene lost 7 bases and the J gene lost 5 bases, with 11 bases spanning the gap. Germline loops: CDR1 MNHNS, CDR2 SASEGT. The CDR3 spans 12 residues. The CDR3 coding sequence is TGTGCCAGCAAAGCGGGTAGGACTGAAGCTTTCTTT. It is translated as CASKAGRTEAFF.

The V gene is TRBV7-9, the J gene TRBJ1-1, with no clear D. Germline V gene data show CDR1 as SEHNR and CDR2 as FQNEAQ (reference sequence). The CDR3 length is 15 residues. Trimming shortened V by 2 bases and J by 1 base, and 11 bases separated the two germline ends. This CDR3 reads CASSLSGLRNTEAFF. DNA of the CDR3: TGTGCCAGCAGCTTAAGTGGACTAAGGAACACTGAAGCTTTCTTT.

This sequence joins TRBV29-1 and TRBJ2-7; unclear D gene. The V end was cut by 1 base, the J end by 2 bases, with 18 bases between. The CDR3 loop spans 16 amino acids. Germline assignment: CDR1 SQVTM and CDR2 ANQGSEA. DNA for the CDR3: TGCAGCGTTGAAGGCAGGTCCAGGACGGCCGCCTACGAGCAGTACTTC. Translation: CSVEGRSRTAAYEQYF.

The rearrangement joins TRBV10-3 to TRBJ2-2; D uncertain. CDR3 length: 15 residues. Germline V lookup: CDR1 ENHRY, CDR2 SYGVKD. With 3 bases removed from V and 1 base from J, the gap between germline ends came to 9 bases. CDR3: CAISDDMVNTGELFF. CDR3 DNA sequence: TGTGCCATCAGTGACGACATGGTGAACACCGGGGAGCTGTTTTTT.